In this sample, the clone carrying this T cell receptor beta chain turned up many times. One entry per CDR3 protein, called by TCRdb with MiXCR from the PCR reads. Of around 20,000 distinct CDR3 sequences listed, 35% to 40% are singletons. From germline, CDR1 is SGHTA and CDR2 FQGNSA. V gave up 6 bases and J gave up 2 bases; unmatched junction bases: 13. The CDR3 has 17 amino acids. The data belong to a study of immune characterization of retroperitoneal liposarcoma. The chain joins TRBV7-2 to TRBJ2-3; 8 bases match TRBD2. The sequence came from a male donor with retroperitoneal liposarcoma. Sequences were obtained from blood. CDR3 in amino acids: CASRPTKLAVDTDTQYF. The CDR3 nucleotides read TGTGCCAGCAGACCTACTAAACTAGCGGTCGACACAGATACGCAGTATTTT. Complete variable domain (other parts from reference TRBV7-2 and TRBJ2-3): GAGVSQSPSNKVTEKGKDVELRCDPISGHTALYWYRQSLGQGLEFLIYFQGNSAPDKSGLPSDRFSAERTGGSVSTLTIQRTQQEDSAVYLCASRPTKLAVDTDTQYFGPGTRLTVL.